Listed below are T cell receptor beta chains from one sample, sequenced in a study of CD8+ T cells in alopecia areata. Method: immunoSEQ multiplex PCR; TCRdb's copy keeps in-frame clones and lacks some. Seen here are about 74,000 clones, 29% observed once, and the top ten hold 14% to 15%. Sequenced material: CD8+ T cells sorted from blood, taken at week 4, from a patient treated with tofacitinib. All receptors derive from a human donor with alopecia areata. Both conserved end residues are part of each CDR3. The order of the fields is D gene, V gene, J gene, clone size, CDR3 protein, CDR3 DNA. D genes are given only for firm matches. A clone size is listed for some rows: how often the clone was seen (once, few, many), or a class if it is expanded.

D: TRBD2; V: TRBV9; J: TRBJ2-7; size: NA; CDR3: CASSVDGTMYEQYF; DNA: TGTGCCAGCAGCGTAGATGGGACTATGTACGAGCAGTACTTC
D: NA; V: TRBV5-1; J: TRBJ2-7; size: NA; CDR3: CASSILGLSGEQYF; DNA: TGCGCCAGCAGCATCCTAGGACTATCGGGCGAGCAGTACTTC
D: NA; V: TRBV5-6; J: TRBJ1-1; size: few; CDR3: CASSLKARDAEAFF; DNA: TGTGCCAGCAGCTTGAAGGCGCGTGACGCTGAAGCTTTCTTT
D: NA; V: TRBV23-1; J: TRBJ2-5; size: NA; CDR3: CASSQDGGGGETQYF; DNA: TGCGCCAGCAGCCAAGATGGCGGGGGCGGAGAGACCCAGTACTTC
D: NA; V: TRBV30; J: TRBJ1-5; size: few; CDR3: CAWQQGRQPQHF; DNA: TGTGCCTGGCAACAGGGCAGGCAGCCCCAGCATTTT
D: NA; V: TRBV5-6; J: TRBJ2-5; size: few; CDR3: CASSLASAVQETQYF; DNA: TGTGCCAGCAGCTTGGCCTCGGCAGTTCAAGAGACCCAGTACTTC
D: NA; V: TRBV15; J: TRBJ2-3; size: NA; CDR3: CATSSPRGRDTPADTQYF; DNA: TGTGCCACCAGCAGTCCCCGGGGGCGGGACACCCCCGCAGATACGCAGTATTTT
D: NA; V: TRBV27; J: TRBJ1-2; size: NA; CDR3: CAIRRTDGGYTF; DNA: TGTGCCATCCGCCGGACAGACGGTGGCTACACCTTC
D: TRBD2; V: TRBV30; J: TRBJ2-3; size: NA; CDR3: CAWSAGRAADTQYF; DNA: TGTGCCTGGAGTGCCGGGAGGGCCGCAGATACGCAGTATTTT
D: TRBD1; V: TRBV29-1; J: TRBJ2-7; size: NA; CDR3: CSVETGQGRGYEQYF; DNA: TGCAGCGTTGAAACGGGACAGGGTCGAGGCTACGAGCAGTACTTC
D: NA; V: TRBV7-9; J: TRBJ2-5; size: NA; CDR3: CASSFGGRQETQYF; DNA: TGTGCCAGCAGCTTCGGGGGACGCCAAGAGACCCAGTACTTC
D: TRBD1; V: TRBV29-1; J: TRBJ2-1; size: few; CDR3: CSVDPRGWDNEQFF; DNA: TGCAGCGTTGACCCCAGGGGGTGGGACAATGAGCAGTTCTTC
D: NA; V: TRBV2; J: TRBJ1-1; size: few; CDR3: CASSARPGEAFF; DNA: TGTGCCAGCAGTGCCCGCCCCGGCGAAGCTTTCTTT
D: NA; V: TRBV7-2; J: TRBJ2-7; size: NA; CDR3: CASSQRQLLEQYF; DNA: TGTGCCAGCAGCCAAAGACAGCTCCTCGAGCAGTACTTC
D: TRBD2; V: TRBV5-8; J: TRBJ2-7; size: NA; CDR3: CASTTRTSVYEQYF; DNA: TGTGCCAGCACCACCCGGACTAGCGTCTACGAGCAGTACTTC
D: TRBD1; V: TRBV2; J: TRBJ2-7; size: NA; CDR3: CASIPRTGWEEQYF; DNA: TGTGCCAGCATCCCGAGGACAGGGTGGGAAGAGCAGTACTTC
D: NA; V: TRBV29-1; J: TRBJ2-3; size: NA; CDR3: CSVDPRAHADTQYF; DNA: TGCAGCGTTGACCCCCGGGCCCACGCGGATACGCAGTATTTT
D: NA; V: TRBV10-3; J: TRBJ1-2; size: NA; CDR3: CAINGGGDGYGYTF; DNA: TGTGCCATCAATGGGGGCGGGGACGGCTATGGCTACACCTTC
D: TRBD1; V: TRBV2; J: TRBJ1-3; size: NA; CDR3: CASSEWGQGASGNTIYF; DNA: TGTGCCAGCAGTGAATGGGGACAGGGCGCCTCTGGAAACACCATATATTTT
D: TRBD2; V: TRBV6-5; J: TRBJ2-1; size: few; CDR3: CASSYGTSGLGEQFF; DNA: TGTGCCAGCAGTTACGGAACTAGCGGATTAGGGGAGCAGTTCTTC